Shown below are 24 T cell receptor beta chains from a single sample sequenced in a study of beta chain features in type 1 diabetes. Every isolated RNA sample was fully reverse transcribed, so sequencing captured expressed TCRB transcripts. Here immunoSEQ multiplex PCR was the method, and the copy in TCRdb shows in-frame clones only, minus some. The sample yields some 250,000 clones, around 26% seen once. Sequencing input: central memory CD4+ T cells from blood. The receptor source for this set is a man aged 25 to 40 in good health.

The rearrangement links TRBV11-2 to TRBJ2-3; 9 bases are a match to TRBD1. The CDR3 has 18 amino acids. Germline V gene sequence: CDR1 SGHAT, CDR2 FQNNGV. Germline trimming cut 5 bases from V and 1 base from J; bases unmatched to any gene: 13. The CDR3, as DNA: TGTGCCAGCAGCCTGGCCGGGACAGGGAACCCCCGCACAGATACGCAGTATTTT. This translates into CASSLAGTGNPRTDTQYF.

The chain recombines TRBV30 with TRBJ2-3, with D perhaps matching TRBD1 or TRBD2 (5 bases each). The germline V gene has CDR1 GTSNPN and CDR2 SVGIG (reference sequence). The CDR3 contains 13 residues. Trimming removed 1 base at V and 8 bases at J, with 13 bases between. The CDR3 coding sequence is TGTGCCTGGAGTGGGGGGTCATGGGGTACGCAGTATTTT. Its protein product is CAWSGGSWGTQYF.

This clone has just a few counts. The rearrangement links TRBV25-1 to TRBJ1-1, with a tentative D call TRBD1 (5 bases). Between the trimmed V and J ends, which lost 3 bases and 3 bases, there was a span of 11 bases. Looked up from germline, CDR1 is MGHDK and CDR2 is SYGVNS. CDR3 length: 14 amino acids. CDR3 DNA: TGTGCCAGCAGTGAGCTAGGGGTCGACACTGAAGCTTTCTTT. It yields the protein CASSELGVDTEAFF.

This clone appeared a few times. The chain links TRBV5-1 to TRBJ2-2, with no clear D. Trimming removed 4 bases at V and 0 bases at J, with 4 bases between. The CDR3 contains 13 residues. From germline, CDR1 is SGHRS and CDR2 YFSETQ. The CDR3 sequence is CASSGANTGELFF. Written as DNA, the CDR3 is TGCGCCAGCAGCGGCGCGAACACCGGGGAGCTGTTTTTT.

This clone was detected a few times. The J gene is TRBJ2-1, the V gene TRBV7-6, with D perhaps TRBD2 (6 bases). Trimming cost V 5 bases and J 7 bases, with 18 bases left between them. The CDR3 has 15 amino acids. CDR1 and CDR2 (germline): SGHVS, FNYEAQ. The CDR3 is CASSPVPTRTNEQFF. In DNA form, the CDR3 reads TGTGCCAGCAGCCCCGTACCGACTAGGACAAATGAGCAGTTCTTC.

This sequence joins TRBV2 and TRBJ2-7; 7 bases are a match to TRBD1. This CDR3 comprises 15 residues. The V gene end was trimmed by 5 bases and the J gene end by 6 bases; junction bases not matched to a gene: 13. From germline, CDR1 is SNHLY and CDR2 FYNNEI. DNA of the CDR3: TGTGCCAGCAGTTCACCGACAGGGCGGTCGGGCGAGCAGTACTTC. Its protein is CASSSPTGRSGEQYF.

On this clone: The junction departs from germline at one end; a sequencing error may be responsible. The same CDR3 also results from other DNA sequences found in this sample. The chain carries TRBV9 and TRBJ1-2, with TRBD1 matching over 9 bases. Germline V gene data show CDR1 as SGDLS and CDR2 as YYNGEE. This CDR3 spans 15 amino acids. The CDR3 sequence: CASSARTGARNGYTF. DNA of the CDR3: TGTGCCAGCAGCGCGAGGACAGGGGCGCGTAATGGTTACACCTTC.

This clone was picked up many times. The V gene is TRBV30, the J gene TRBJ1-5; no reliable D call. This CDR3 is built from 13 residues. V lost 1 base, J lost 3 bases, and 7 bases lay in between. The germline V gene encodes CDR1 GTSNPN and CDR2 SVGIG (reference sequence). As DNA, the CDR3 is TGTGCCTGGAGTGAAGAAATCAATCAGCCCCAGCATTTT. Its protein is CAWSEEINQPQHF.

This clone was seen a few times. V is TRBV7-9 and J is TRBJ1-2, with D hard to call. V lost 5 bases and J 8 bases, leaving 12 bases between the germline ends. The CDR3 is made up of 12 amino acids. Looked up from germline, CDR1 is SEHNR and CDR2 is FQNEAQ (reference sequence). The CDR3 loop is CASSKEGRGYTF. Written as DNA, the CDR3 is TGTGCCAGCAGCAAAGAAGGGCGCGGCTACACCTTC.

This clone was recorded a few times. This sequence joins TRBV30 and TRBJ2-7; D gene uncertain. The V gene's germline CDR1 is GTSNPN and CDR2 SVGIG (reference sequence). Between the trimmed V and J ends, which lost 3 bases and 5 bases, there was a span of 8 bases. CDR3 size: 11 residues. CDR3 protein: CAWSARNEQYF. The CDR3, as DNA: TGTGCCTGGAGCGCGAGGAACGAGCAGTACTTC.

Only one count was recorded for this clone. The chain employs TRBV28 and TRBJ2-1, with 7 bases aligning to TRBD2. Germline CDR1 and CDR2: MDHEN and SYDVKM. Trimming took 7 bases from V and 4 from J; bases not matched to a gene: 10. The CDR3 is 15 residues long. DNA for the CDR3: TGTGCCAGCACCGAAAGTGGGACTATTTACAATGAGCAGTTCTTC. Protein product: CASTESGTIYNEQFF.

The rearrangement links TRBV5-4 to TRBJ1-2, with a weak D call TRBD1 (5 bases). CDR3 size: 12 residues. Germline lookup yields CDR1 SGHNT and CDR2 YYREEE (reference sequence). Trimming pared 3 bases from V and 4 bases from J, leaving 7 bases between. The CDR3 sequence is CASSSDIYGYTF. The DNA of the CDR3 is TGTGCCAGCAGCTCGGACATCTATGGCTACACCTTC.

The chain couples TRBV2 to TRBJ2-7; D may be TRBD1 or TRBD2 (5 bases each). The ends were cut back, 4 bases at V and 6 bases at J, with 10 bases in the middle. CDR1 and CDR2 (germline): SNHLY, FYNNEI. The CDR3 contains 12 residues. The CDR3 DNA follows: TGTGCCAGCAGTGGCCCCGGGGCCGAGCAGTACTTC. Encoded protein: CASSGPGAEQYF.

The chain uses TRBV7-8 and TRBJ2-4; 8 bases are shared with TRBD2. CDR1 and CDR2 from the germline V gene are SGHVS and FQNEAQ. This CDR3 is built from 14 residues. J was trimmed by 6 bases and V by 5 bases; bases with no gene match: 6. The CDR3 DNA reads as TGTGCCAGCAGCCCCCAGAGCGGGGGAAACATTCAGTACTTC. This sequence encodes CASSPQSGGNIQYF.

This rearrangement joins TRBV30 to TRBJ2-7, with D hard to call. In germline, CDR1 is GTSNPN, CDR2 SVGIG (reference sequence). This CDR3 has 11 residues. V was shortened by 1 base and J by 3 bases, with 4 bases between the two germline ends. The CDR3 loop reads CAWSGHYEQYF. Here the CDR3 DNA reads TGTGCCTGGAGTGGTCACTACGAGCAGTACTTC.

The CDR3 here is CASSPHTRGDEQYF. In DNA form, the CDR3 reads TGTGCCAGCAGCCCCCACACACGGGGGGACGAGCAGTACTTC. The genes are TRBV9 and TRBJ2-7; 7 bases fit TRBD2. Germline CDR1 reads SGDLS; CDR2 reads YYNGEE. V was pared by 4 bases and J by 5 bases, with 9 bases of the junction left unmatched. The CDR3 is made up of 14 amino acids.

This clone was detected ten times or more. The chain combines TRBV7-9 with TRBJ2-5; TRBD2 agrees at 9 bases. Germline assignment: CDR1 SEHNR and CDR2 FQNEAQ (reference sequence). The CDR3 runs 15 residues. The J segment lost 4 bases and the V segment lost 4 bases, leaving 7 bases of the junction unmatched. The CDR3 reads CASSSLAGGPETQYF. CDR3 sequence (DNA): TGTGCCAGCAGCTCACTAGCGGGCGGACCAGAGACCCAGTACTTC.

A single count supports this clone. The chain carries TRBV5-1 and TRBJ2-1, with a possible D match to TRBD2 (6 bases). Germline V CDR1 and CDR2: SGHRS, YFSETQ. The CDR3 is 15 residues long. The V and J ends lost 2 bases and 6 bases respectively, with 15 bases between them. The CDR3 sequence: CASSLSGPRANEQFF. Here the CDR3 DNA reads TGCGCCAGCAGCTTAAGCGGGCCAAGGGCCAATGAGCAGTTCTTC.

This clone was counted only a few times. The chain is built from TRBV5-1 and TRBJ2-7, with 8 bases aligning to TRBD2. The junction had 6 bases not matched to a gene; V was cut back by 4 bases and J by 3 bases. This CDR3 contains 14 residues. Germline V gene lookup returns CDR1 SGHRS and CDR2 YFSETQ. The CDR3 is CASSPREGHYEQYF. The CDR3 DNA follows: TGCGCCAGCAGCCCCCGGGAGGGTCACTACGAGCAGTACTTC.

This clone was seen more than once but under ten times. The CDR3 coding sequence is TGCGCCAGCAGCTCTACTAGCACAGATACGCAGTATTTT. Protein: CASSSTSTDTQYF. This chain links TRBV5-1 with TRBJ2-3; unclear D gene. CDR1 and CDR2 (germline): SGHRS, YFSETQ. Trimming cost V 3 bases and J 0 bases, with 5 bases left between them. The CDR3 totals 13 residues. The full variable domain, its missing parts supplied by reference TRBV5-1 and TRBJ2-3, is KAGVTQTPRYLIKTRGQQVTLSCSPISGHRSVSWYQQTPGQGLQFLFEYFSETQRNKGNFPGRFSGRQFSNSRSEMNVSTLELGDSALYLCASSSTSTDTQYFGPGTRLTVL.

This clone was picked up a small number of times. This same CDR3 is encoded by further DNA sequences in the sample. The chain has TRBV18 and TRBJ2-1; 13 bases are a match to TRBD2. The CDR3 is 15 amino acids. CDR1 and CDR2 (germline): KGHSH, LQKENI. J was trimmed by 5 bases and V by 4 bases; bases with no gene match: 2. The DNA of the CDR3 is TGTGCCAGCTCACTGGGACTAGCGGGGAACAATGAGCAGTTCTTC. This translates into CASSLGLAGNNEQFF.

The V and J genes are TRBV18 and TRBJ1-1; D is ambiguous. With 6 bases removed from V and 6 bases from J, the gap between germline ends came to 11 bases. CDR1 is KGHSH, CDR2 LQKENI, per germline. CDR3 length: 12 residues. DNA of the CDR3: TGTGCCAGCTCCCTCGACACAGCTGAAGCTTTCTTT. Amino acids: CASSLDTAEAFF.

The V and J genes are TRBV2 and TRBJ2-7; the D gene is possibly TRBD1 (6 bases). Trimming pared 5 bases from V and 6 bases from J, leaving 14 bases between. Germline V CDR1 and CDR2: SNHLY, FYNNEI. The CDR3 is 13 amino acids. The chain's CDR3 is CASSPDRSPEQYF. CDR3 in DNA: TGTGCCAGCAGTCCCGACAGGTCTCCCGAGCAGTACTTC.

V and J are TRBV4-2 and TRBJ1-1; D perhaps matches TRBD1 (5 bases). CDR3 length equals 14 residues. CDR1 and CDR2 (germline): LGHNA, YNFKEQ. V was trimmed by 0 bases and J by 1 base, leaving 6 bases between them. The CDR3 coding sequence is TGTGCCAGCAGCCAAGATGGGGGGAACACTGAAGCTTTCTTT. Protein sequence: CASSQDGGNTEAFF.